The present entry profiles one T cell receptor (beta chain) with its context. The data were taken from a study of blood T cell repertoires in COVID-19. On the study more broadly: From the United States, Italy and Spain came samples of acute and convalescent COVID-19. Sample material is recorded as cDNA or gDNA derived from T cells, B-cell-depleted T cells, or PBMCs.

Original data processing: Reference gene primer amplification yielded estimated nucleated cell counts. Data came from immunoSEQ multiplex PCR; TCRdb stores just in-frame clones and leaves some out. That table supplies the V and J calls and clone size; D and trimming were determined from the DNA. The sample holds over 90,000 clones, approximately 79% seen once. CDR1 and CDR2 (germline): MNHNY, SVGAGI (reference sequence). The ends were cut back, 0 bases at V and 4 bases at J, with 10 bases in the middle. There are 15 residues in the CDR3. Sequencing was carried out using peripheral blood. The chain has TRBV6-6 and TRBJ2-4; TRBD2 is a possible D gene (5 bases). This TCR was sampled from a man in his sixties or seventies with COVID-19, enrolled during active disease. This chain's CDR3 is CASSYSGIRKNIQYF. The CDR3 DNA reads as TGTGCCAGCAGTTACTCCGGGATCCGAAAAAACATTCAGTACTTC.